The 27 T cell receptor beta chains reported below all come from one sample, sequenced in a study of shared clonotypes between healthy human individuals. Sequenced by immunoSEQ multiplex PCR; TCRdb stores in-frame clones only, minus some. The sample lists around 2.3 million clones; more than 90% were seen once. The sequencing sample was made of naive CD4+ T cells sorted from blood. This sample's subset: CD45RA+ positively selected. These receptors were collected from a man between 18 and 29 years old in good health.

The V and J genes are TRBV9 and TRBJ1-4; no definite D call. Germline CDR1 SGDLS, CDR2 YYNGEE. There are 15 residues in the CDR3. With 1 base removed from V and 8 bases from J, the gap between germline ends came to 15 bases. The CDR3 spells CASSVTSERGEKLFF. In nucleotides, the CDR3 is TGTGCCAGCAGCGTAACCTCAGAACGGGGAGAAAAACTGTTTTTT. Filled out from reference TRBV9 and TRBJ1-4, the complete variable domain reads DSGVTQTPKHLITATGQRVTLRCSPRSGDLSVYWYQQSLDQGLQFLIQYYNGEERAKGNILERFSAQQFPDLHSELNLSSLELGDSALYFCASSVTSERGEKLFFGSGTQLSVL.

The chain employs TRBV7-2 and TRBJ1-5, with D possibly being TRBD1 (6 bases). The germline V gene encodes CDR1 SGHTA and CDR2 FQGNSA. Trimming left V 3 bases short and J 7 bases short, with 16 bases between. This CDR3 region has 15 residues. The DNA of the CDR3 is TGTGCCAGCAGCTTTACCACGCTGCAGGGGCAGCCCCAGCATTTT. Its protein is CASSFTTLQGQPQHF.

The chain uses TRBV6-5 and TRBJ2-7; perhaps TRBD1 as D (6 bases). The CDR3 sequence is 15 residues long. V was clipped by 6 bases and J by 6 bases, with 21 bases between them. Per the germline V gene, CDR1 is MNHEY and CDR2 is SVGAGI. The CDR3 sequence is CASRRWDIDAGEQYF. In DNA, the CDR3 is TGTGCCAGCAGGCGGTGGGACATCGACGCTGGCGAGCAGTACTTC.

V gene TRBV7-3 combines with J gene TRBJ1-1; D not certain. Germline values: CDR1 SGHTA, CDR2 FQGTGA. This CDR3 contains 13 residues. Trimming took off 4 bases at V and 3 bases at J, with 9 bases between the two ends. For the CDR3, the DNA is TGTGCCAGCAGCTCTTCTAGGGACACTGAAGCTTTCTTT. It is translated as CASSSSRDTEAFF.

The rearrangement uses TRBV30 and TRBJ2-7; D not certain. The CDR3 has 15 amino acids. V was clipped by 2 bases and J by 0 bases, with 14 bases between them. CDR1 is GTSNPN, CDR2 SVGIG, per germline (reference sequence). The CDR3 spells CAWSRAGGSSYEQYF. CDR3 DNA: TGTGCCTGGAGTAGGGCAGGCGGTAGCTCCTACGAGCAGTACTTC.

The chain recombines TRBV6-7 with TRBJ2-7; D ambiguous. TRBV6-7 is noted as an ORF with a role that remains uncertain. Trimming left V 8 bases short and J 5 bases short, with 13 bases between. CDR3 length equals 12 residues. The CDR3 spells CASGGRIDEQYF. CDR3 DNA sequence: TGTGCCAGCGGTGGGCGAATCGACGAGCAGTACTTC.

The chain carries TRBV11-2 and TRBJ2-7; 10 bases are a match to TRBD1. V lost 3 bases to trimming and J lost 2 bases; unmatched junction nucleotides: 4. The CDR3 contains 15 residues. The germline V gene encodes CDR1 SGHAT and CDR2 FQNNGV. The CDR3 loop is CASSFGGQGAYEQYF. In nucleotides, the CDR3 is TGTGCCAGCAGCTTTGGAGGACAGGGGGCCTACGAGCAGTACTTC.

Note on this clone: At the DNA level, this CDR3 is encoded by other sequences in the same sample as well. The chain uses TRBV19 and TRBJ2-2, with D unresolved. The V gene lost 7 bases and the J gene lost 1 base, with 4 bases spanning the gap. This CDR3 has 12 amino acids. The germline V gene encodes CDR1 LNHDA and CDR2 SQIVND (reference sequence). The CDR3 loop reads CASNLNTGELFF. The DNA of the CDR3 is TGTGCCAGTAACTTGAACACCGGGGAGCTGTTTTTT.

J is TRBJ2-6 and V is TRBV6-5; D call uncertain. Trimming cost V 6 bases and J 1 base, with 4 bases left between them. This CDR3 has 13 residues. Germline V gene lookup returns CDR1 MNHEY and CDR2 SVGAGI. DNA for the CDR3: TGTGCCAGCAGGGAATCTGGGGCCAACGTCCTGACTTTC. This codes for CASRESGANVLTF.

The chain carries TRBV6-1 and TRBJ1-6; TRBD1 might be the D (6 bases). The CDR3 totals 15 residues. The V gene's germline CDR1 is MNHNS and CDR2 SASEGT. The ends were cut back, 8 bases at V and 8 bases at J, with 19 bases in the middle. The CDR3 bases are TGTGCCAGCCTTAATTCTCAGGGGCTCTATTCACCCCTCCACTTT. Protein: CASLNSQGLYSPLHF.

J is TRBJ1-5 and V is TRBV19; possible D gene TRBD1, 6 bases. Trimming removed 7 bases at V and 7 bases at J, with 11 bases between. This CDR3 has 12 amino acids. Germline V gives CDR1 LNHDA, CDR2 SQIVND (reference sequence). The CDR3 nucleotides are TGTGCCAGTACGACGGACAGACAGCCCCAGCATTTT. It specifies CASTTDRQPQHF.

CDR3 nucleotides: TGCGCCAGCAGCCCGGGACTCCCGGGCTACGAGCAGTACTTC. This encodes CASSPGLPGYEQYF. This chain uses TRBV5-1 with TRBJ2-7; D may be TRBD2 (6 bases). V lost 4 bases and J 3 bases, leaving 14 bases between the germline ends. Looked up from germline, CDR1 is SGHRS and CDR2 is YFSETQ. The CDR3 totals 14 residues.

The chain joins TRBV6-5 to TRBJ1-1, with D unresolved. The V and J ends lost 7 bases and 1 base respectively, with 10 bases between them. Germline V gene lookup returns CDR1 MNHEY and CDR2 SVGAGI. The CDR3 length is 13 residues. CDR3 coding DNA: TGTGCCAGCAAGGGCCACTCGAACACTGAAGCTTTCTTT. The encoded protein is CASKGHSNTEAFF.

The CDR3 protein is CASTSPFAGAEAFF. The CDR3 DNA follows: TGTGCCAGCACAAGTCCCTTCGCTGGGGCTGAAGCTTTCTTT. This chain connects TRBV2 to TRBJ1-1; D ambiguous. The germline V gene encodes CDR1 SNHLY and CDR2 FYNNEI. Trimming took 7 bases from V and 6 from J, leaving 18 bases between them. This CDR3 has 14 residues.

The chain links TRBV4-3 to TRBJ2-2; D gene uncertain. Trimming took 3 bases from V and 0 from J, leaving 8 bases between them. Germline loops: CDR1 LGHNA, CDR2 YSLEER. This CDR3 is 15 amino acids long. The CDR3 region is CASSQTNTNTGELFF. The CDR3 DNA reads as TGCGCCAGCAGCCAGACGAATACGAACACCGGGGAGCTGTTTTTT.

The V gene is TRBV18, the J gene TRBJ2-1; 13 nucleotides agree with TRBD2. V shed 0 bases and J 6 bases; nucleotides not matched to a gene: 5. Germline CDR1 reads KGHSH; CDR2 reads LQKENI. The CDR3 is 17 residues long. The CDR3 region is CASSPPPLAGGPNEQFF. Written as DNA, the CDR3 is TGTGCCAGCTCACCACCGCCACTAGCGGGAGGGCCCAATGAGCAGTTCTTC.

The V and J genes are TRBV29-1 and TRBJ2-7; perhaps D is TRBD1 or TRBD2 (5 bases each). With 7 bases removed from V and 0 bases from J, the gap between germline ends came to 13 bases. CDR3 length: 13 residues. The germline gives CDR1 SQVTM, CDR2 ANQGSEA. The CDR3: CSAWDAISYEQYF. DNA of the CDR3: TGCAGCGCCTGGGACGCGATCTCCTACGAGCAGTACTTC.

The DNA for the CDR3 is TGTGCCATCAGCATTAGCGGGGGGGCCACAGATACGCAGTATTTT. Translated, it gives CAISISGGATDTQYF. The chain combines TRBV10-3 with TRBJ2-3, with 11 bases aligning to TRBD2. The V gene end was trimmed by 6 bases and the J gene end by 2 bases; junction bases not matched to a gene: 4. The CDR3 covers 15 residues. The germline CDR1 and CDR2 sequences are ENHRY and SYGVKD.

The DNA of the CDR3 is TGTGCCTGGAGCCCCCCCAAGCATGGCTACACCTTC. It is translated as CAWSPPKHGYTF. The chain joins TRBV30 to TRBJ1-2, with D uncertain. Germline CDR1 is GTSNPN and CDR2 is SVGIG (reference sequence). V was cut by 3 bases and J by 6 bases, with 11 bases left in between. The CDR3 contains 12 residues.

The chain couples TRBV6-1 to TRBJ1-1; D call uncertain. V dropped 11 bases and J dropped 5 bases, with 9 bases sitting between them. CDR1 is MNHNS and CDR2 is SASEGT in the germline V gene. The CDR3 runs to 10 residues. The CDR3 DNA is TGTGCCCGGCGAGGGACTGAAGCTTTCTTT. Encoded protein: CARRGTEAFF.

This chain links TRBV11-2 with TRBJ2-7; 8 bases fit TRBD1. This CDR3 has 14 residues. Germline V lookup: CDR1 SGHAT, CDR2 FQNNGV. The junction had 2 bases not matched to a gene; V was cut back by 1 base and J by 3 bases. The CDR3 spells CASSLGDRIYEQYF. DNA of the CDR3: TGTGCCAGCAGCTTAGGGGACAGGATCTACGAGCAGTACTTC.

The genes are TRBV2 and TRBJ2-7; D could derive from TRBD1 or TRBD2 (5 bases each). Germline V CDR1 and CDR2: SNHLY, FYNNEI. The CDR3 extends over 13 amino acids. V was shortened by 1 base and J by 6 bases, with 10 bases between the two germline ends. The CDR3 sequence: CASSEEGTPEQYF. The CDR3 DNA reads TGTGCCAGCAGTGAAGAGGGGACCCCCGAGCAGTACTTC. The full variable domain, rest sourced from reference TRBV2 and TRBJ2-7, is EPEVTQTPSHQVTQMGQEVILRCVPISNHLYFYWYRQILGQKVEFLVSFYNNEISEKSEIFDDQFSVERPDGSNFTLKIRSTKLEDSAMYFCASSEEGTPEQYFGPGTRLTVT.

Here the CDR3 reads CSVRAPNQPQHF. CDR3 coding DNA: TGCAGCGTCCGCGCACCCAATCAGCCCCAGCATTTT. This chain links TRBV29-1 with TRBJ1-5; D remains unclear. This CDR3 comprises 12 residues. Trimming shortened V by 6 bases and J by 3 bases, and 9 bases separated the two germline ends. The germline CDR1 and CDR2 sequences are SQVTM and ANQGSEA.

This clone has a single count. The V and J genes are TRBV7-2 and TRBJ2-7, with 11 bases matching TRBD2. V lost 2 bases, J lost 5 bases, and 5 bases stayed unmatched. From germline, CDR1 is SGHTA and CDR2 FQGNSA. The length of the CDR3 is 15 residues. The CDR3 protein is CASSLLAGGPDEQYF. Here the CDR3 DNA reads TGTGCCAGCAGCTTATTAGCGGGGGGGCCGGACGAGCAGTACTTC.

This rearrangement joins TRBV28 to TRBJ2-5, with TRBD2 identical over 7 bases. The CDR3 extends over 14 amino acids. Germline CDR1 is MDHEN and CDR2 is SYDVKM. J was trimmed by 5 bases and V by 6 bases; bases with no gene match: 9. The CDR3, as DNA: TGTGCCAGCAGCTCTCTCGGGGGGACTGAGACCCAGTACTTC. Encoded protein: CASSSLGGTETQYF.

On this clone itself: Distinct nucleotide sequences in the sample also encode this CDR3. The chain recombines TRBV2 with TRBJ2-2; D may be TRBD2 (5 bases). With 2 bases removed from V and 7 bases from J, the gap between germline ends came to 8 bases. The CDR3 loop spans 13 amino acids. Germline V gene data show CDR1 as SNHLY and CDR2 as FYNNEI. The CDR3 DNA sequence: TGTGCCAGCAGTGAACCGGGGATCGGGGAGCTGTTTTTT. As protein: CASSEPGIGELFF.

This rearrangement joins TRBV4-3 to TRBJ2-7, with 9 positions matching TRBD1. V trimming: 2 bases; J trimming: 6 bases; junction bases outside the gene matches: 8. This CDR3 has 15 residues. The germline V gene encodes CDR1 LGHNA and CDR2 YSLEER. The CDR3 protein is CASSQPNRGPFEQYF. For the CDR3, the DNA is TGCGCCAGCAGCCAACCTAACAGGGGGCCCTTCGAGCAGTACTTC.